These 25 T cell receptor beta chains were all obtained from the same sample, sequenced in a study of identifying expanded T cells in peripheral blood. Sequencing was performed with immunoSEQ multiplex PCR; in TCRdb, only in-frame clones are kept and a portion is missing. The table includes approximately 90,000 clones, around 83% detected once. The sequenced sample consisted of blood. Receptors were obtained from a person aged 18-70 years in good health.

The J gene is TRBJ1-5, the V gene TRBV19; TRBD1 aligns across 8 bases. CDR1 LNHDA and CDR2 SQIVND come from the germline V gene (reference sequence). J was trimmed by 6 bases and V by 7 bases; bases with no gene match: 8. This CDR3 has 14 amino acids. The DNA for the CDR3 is TGTGCCAGTACTCCGGGACAGGTGTCTCAGCCCCAGCATTTT. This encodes CASTPGQVSQPQHF.

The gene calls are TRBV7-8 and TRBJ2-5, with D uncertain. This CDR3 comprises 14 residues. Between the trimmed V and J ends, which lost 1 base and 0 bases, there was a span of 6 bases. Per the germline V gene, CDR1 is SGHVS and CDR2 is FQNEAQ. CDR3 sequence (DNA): TGTGCCAGCAGCTTAGTAAGGGACCAAGAGACCCAGTACTTC. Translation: CASSLVRDQETQYF.

CDR3 residues: CASSGRQGSEAFF. CDR3 nucleotides: TGTGCCAGCAGCGGGCGACAGGGGTCTGAAGCTTTCTTT. This rearrangement joins TRBV11-3 to TRBJ1-1, with 8 bases matching TRBD1. With V trimmed by 5 bases and J by 6 bases, 5 bases remained unmatched. Germline V gene data show CDR1 as SGHNT and CDR2 as YENEEA. The CDR3 totals 13 residues.

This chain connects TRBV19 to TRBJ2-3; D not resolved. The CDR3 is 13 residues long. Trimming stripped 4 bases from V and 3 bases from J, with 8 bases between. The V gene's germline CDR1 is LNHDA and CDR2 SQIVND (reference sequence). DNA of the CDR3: TGTGCCAGTAGTAACCGGCCAACAGATACGCAGTATTTT. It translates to CASSNRPTDTQYF.

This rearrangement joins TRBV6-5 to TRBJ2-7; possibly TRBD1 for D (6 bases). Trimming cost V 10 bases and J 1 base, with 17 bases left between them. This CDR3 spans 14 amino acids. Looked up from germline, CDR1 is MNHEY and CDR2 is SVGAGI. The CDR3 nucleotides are TGTGCCACCCAAACAATCACAGGGTCCTACGAGCAGTACTTC. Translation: CATQTITGSYEQYF.

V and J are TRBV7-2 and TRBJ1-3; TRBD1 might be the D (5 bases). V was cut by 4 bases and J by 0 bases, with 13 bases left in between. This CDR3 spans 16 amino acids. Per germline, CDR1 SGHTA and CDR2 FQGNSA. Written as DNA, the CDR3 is TGTGCCAGCAGCTCCCGTAGGGGCTACTCTGGAAACACCATATATTTT. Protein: CASSSRRGYSGNTIYF.

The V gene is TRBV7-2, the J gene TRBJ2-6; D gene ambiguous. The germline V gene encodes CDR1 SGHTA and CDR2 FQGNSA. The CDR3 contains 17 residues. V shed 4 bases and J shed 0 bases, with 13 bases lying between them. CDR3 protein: CASSSNAASSGANVLTF. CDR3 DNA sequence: TGTGCCAGCAGCTCAAATGCCGCGAGCTCTGGGGCCAACGTCCTGACTTTC.

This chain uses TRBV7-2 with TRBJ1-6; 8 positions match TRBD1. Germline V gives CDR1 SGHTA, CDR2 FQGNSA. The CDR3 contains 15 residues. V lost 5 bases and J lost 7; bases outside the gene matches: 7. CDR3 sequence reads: CASSPQRQGNSPLHF. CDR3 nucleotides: TGTGCCAGCAGCCCCCAAAGACAGGGGAATTCACCCCTCCACTTT.

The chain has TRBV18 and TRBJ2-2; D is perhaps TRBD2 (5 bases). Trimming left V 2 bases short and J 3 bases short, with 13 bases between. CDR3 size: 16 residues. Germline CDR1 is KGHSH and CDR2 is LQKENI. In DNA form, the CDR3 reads TGTGCCAGCTCACCAGTCAGTTCGGGGTACACCGGGGAGCTGTTTTTT. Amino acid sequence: CASSPVSSGYTGELFF.

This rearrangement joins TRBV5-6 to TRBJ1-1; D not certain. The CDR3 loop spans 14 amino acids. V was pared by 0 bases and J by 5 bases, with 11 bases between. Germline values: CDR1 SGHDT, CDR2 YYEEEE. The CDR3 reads CASSLVGRSTEAFF. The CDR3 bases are TGTGCCAGCAGCTTGGTGGGCAGAAGTACTGAAGCTTTCTTT. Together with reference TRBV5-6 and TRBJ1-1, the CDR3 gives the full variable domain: DAGVTQSPTHLIKTRGQQVTLRCSPKSGHDTVSWYQQALGQGPQFIFQYYEEEERQRGNFPDRFSGHQFPNYSSELNVNALLLGDSALYLCASSLVGRSTEAFFGQGTRLTVV.

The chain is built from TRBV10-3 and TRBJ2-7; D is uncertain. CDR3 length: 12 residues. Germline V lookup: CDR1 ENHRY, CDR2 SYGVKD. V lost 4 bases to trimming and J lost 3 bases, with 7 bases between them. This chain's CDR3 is CAISGPGYEQYF. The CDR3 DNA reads TGTGCCATCAGTGGTCCGGGCTACGAGCAGTACTTC.

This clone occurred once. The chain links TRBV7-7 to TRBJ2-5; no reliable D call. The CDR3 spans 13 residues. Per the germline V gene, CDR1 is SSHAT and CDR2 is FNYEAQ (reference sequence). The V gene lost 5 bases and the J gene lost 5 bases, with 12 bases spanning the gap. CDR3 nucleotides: TGTGCCAGCAGCCGACTGGCCGGGGAGACCCAGTACTTC. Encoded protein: CASSRLAGETQYF.

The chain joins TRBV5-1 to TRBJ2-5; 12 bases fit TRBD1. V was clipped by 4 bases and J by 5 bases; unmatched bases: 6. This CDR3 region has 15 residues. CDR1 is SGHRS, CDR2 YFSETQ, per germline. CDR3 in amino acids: CASSKGQGAWETQYF. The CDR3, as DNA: TGCGCCAGCAGCAAGGGACAGGGGGCATGGGAGACCCAGTACTTC.

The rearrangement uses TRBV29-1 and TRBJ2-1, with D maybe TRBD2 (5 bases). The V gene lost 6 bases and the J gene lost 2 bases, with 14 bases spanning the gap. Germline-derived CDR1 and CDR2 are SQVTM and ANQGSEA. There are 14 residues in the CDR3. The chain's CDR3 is CSVGAVSAYNEQFF. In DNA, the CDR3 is TGCAGCGTAGGAGCGGTATCAGCCTACAATGAGCAGTTCTTC.

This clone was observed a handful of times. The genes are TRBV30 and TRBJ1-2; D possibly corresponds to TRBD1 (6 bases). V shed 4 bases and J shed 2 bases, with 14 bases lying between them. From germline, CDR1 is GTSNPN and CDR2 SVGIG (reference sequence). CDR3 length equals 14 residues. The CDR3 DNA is TGTGCCTGGAACCAATACAGGGTAAACTATGGCTACACCTTC. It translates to CAWNQYRVNYGYTF.

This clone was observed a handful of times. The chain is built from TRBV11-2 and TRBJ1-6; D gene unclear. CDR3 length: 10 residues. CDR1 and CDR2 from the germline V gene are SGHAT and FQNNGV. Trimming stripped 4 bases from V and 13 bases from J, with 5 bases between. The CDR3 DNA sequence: TGTGCCAGCAGCTCGGGTCCCCTCCACTTT. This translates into CASSSGPLHF.

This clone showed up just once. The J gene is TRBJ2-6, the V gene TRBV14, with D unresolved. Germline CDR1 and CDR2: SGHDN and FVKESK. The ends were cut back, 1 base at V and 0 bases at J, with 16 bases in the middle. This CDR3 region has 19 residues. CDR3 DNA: TGTGCCAGCAGCCAAGTCTGGTGGGGTAAAACCTCTGGGGCCAACGTCCTGACTTTC. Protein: CASSQVWWGKTSGANVLTF.

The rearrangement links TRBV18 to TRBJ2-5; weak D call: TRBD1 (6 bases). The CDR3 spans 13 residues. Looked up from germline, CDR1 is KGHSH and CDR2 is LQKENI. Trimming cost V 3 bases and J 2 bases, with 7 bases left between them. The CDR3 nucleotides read TGTGCCAGCTCACCCGGGACACAAGAGACCCAGTACTTC. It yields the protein CASSPGTQETQYF.

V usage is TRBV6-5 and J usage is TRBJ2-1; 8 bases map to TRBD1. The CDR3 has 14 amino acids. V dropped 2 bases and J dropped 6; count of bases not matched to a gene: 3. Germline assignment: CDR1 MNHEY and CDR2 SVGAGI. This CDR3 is CASSYLGQGNEQFF. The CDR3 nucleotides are TGTGCCAGCAGTTACCTTGGACAGGGCAATGAGCAGTTCTTC.

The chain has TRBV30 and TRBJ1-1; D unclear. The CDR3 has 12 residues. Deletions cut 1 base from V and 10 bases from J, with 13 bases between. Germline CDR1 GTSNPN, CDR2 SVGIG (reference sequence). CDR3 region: CAWSDQDMRAFF. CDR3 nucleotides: TGTGCCTGGAGTGACCAGGATATGAGAGCTTTCTTT.

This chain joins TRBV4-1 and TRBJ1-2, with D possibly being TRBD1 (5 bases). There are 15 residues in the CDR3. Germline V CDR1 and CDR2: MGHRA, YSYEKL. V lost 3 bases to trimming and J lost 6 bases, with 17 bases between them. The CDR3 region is CASSQVPRDGNGYTF. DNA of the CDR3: TGCGCCAGCAGCCAGGTACCCCGGGACGGCAATGGCTACACCTTC.

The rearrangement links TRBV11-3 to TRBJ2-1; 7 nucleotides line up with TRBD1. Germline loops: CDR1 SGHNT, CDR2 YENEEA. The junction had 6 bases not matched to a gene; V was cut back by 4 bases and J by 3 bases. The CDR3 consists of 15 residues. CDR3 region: CASSSSQGDYNEQFF. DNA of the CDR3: TGTGCCAGCAGCTCCTCCCAGGGGGACTACAATGAGCAGTTCTTC.

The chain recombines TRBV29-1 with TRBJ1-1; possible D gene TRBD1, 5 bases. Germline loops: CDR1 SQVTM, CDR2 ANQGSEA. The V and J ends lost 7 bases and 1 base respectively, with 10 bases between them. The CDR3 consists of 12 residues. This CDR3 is CSAGTQNTEAFF. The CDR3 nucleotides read TGCAGCGCCGGGACCCAGAACACTGAAGCTTTCTTT.

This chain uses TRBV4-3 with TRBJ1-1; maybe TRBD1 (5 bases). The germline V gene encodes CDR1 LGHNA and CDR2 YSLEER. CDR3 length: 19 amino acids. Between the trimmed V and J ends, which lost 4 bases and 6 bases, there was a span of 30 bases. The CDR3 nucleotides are TGCGCCAGCAGCCCCTACCCTCCCGGGACCCCCTTGGATTACGCTGAAGCTTTCTTT. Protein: CASSPYPPGTPLDYAEAFF.

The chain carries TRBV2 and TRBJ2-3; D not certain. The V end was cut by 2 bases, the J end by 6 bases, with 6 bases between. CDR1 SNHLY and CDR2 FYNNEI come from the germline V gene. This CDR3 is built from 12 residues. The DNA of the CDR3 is TGTGCCAGCAGTGAAATGGGGGATACGCAGTATTTT. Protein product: CASSEMGDTQYF.